One T cell receptor (beta chain) is described in this entry. This entry comes from a study of blood T cell repertoires in COVID-19. Overall study: Nucleic acid was either cDNA or gDNA, and it came from T cells, B-cell-depleted T cells, or PBMCs.

V lost 5 bases, J lost 7 bases, and 6 bases stayed unmatched. The germline V gene has CDR1 SQVTM and CDR2 ANQGSEA. The CDR3 has 13 residues. Measured with immunoSEQ multiplex PCR; TCRdb has only the in-frame clones, and not every one. The sample has more than 65,000 clones, roughly 80% seen once. Sequencing was performed on peripheral blood. The source of this sequence is an elderly woman with acute or convalescent COVID-19. J is TRBJ2-7 and V is TRBV29-1, with TRBD2 identical over 12 bases. Written as DNA, the CDR3 is TGCAGCGTTCTACTAGCGGGGGGTCTGGAGCAGTACTTC. Amino acids: CSVLLAGGLEQYF.